The 27 T cell receptor beta chains in this list originate from one sample, sequenced in a study of T cell repertoires in aging, cancer and after chemotherapy. Peripheral blood genomic DNA, not sorted cells or RNA, was the template. TRB rearrangements spanning V, D and J were amplified using mixed TRB-A/B primers. MiXCR was run by TCRdb on the multiplex PCR reads, yielding one entry per CDR3 protein. The table includes about 12,000 distinct CDR3 sequences, about 31% detected once. What was sequenced was blood. The receptors originated from a human donor in good health. The donor label of this sample is uncertain.

This chain joins TRBV5-6 and TRBJ2-7, with D unclear. Trimming pared 1 base from V and 2 bases from J, leaving 13 bases between. The CDR3 is 15 amino acids. Germline lookup yields CDR1 SGHDT and CDR2 YYEEEE. Written as DNA, the CDR3 is TGTGCCAGCAGCTTGTCCGCTACTCACCCCTACGAGCAGTACTTC. This encodes CASSLSATHPYEQYF.

The chain has TRBV7-7 and TRBJ2-2; tentatively, D is TRBD1 (6 bases). The germline CDR1 and CDR2 sequences are SSHAT and FNYEAQ (reference sequence). The CDR3 is made up of 14 amino acids. V was pared by 5 bases and J by 1 base, with 8 bases between. This CDR3 is CASSQGQNTGELFF. The CDR3 DNA reads TGTGCCAGCAGCCAGGGACAGAACACCGGGGAGCTGTTTTTT.

As concerns this clonotype: Germline and junction disagree at one end, which may indicate a read error. This chain joins TRBV19 and TRBJ1-1; TRBD1 agrees at 7 bases. The CDR3 length is 14 residues. Germline loops: CDR1 LNHDA, CDR2 SQIVND (reference sequence). CDR3 residues: CASIGPDRATVAFF. CDR3 coding DNA: TGTGCCAGTATCGGCCCCGACAGGGCCACTGTAGCTTTCTTT.

This clonotype was counted between two and nine times. This sequence joins TRBV7-9 and TRBJ2-2, with a possible D match to TRBD1 (5 bases). The CDR3 runs 15 residues. The V and J ends lost 5 bases and 0 bases respectively, with 10 bases between them. Germline loops: CDR1 SEHNR, CDR2 FQNEAQ (reference sequence). CDR3 residues: CASSPTATNTGELFF. CDR3 coding DNA: TGTGCCAGCAGCCCGACAGCGACGAACACCGGGGAGCTGTTTTTT.

The chain has TRBV19 and TRBJ2-5, with TRBD1 as a possible D gene (6 bases). Germline V gene sequence: CDR1 LNHDA, CDR2 SQIVND (reference sequence). The germline V and J ends were trimmed by 5 bases and 4 bases, with 20 bases remaining between them. CDR3 length equals 16 residues. CDR3 amino acids: CASSEKGGESRETQYF. As DNA, the CDR3 is TGTGCCAGTAGTGAAAAAGGGGGTGAGAGCCGAGAGACCCAGTACTTC.

This clonotype has only a few counts. The CDR3 sequence: CASSLVPSEAFGANVLTF. The CDR3 coding sequence is TGTGCCAGCAGCTTGGTCCCCTCGGAGGCTTTTGGGGCCAACGTCCTGACTTTC. The chain couples TRBV5-5 to TRBJ2-6, with a tentative D call TRBD2 (5 bases). The ends were cut back, 0 bases at V and 3 bases at J, with 16 bases in the middle. Per the germline V gene, CDR1 is SGHKS and CDR2 is YYEKEE (reference sequence). The CDR3 length is 18 residues.

This sequence joins TRBV6-5 and TRBJ1-2; 7 bases align to TRBD1. The CDR3 length is 13 residues. CDR1 and CDR2 from the germline V gene are MNHEY and SVGAGI. Unmatched junction bases numbered 4, after V lost 7 bases and J lost 2 bases. CDR3 nucleotides: TGTGCCAGCATGGGACAGCTCAACTATGGCTACACCTTC. This translates into CASMGQLNYGYTF.

The chain recombines TRBV19 with TRBJ2-7, with TRBD2 as a possible D gene (6 bases). Germline V gene data show CDR1 as LNHDA and CDR2 as SQIVND (reference sequence). The CDR3 contains 13 residues. Trimming left V 1 base short and J 2 bases short, with 6 bases between. CDR3 region: CASSIGGAYEQYF. In nucleotides, the CDR3 is TGTGCCAGTAGTATAGGGGGGGCCTACGAGCAGTACTTC.

The rearrangement links TRBV6-5 to TRBJ2-3, with D possibly being TRBD2 (5 bases). Germline values: CDR1 MNHEY, CDR2 SVGAGI. V shed 0 bases and J shed 2 bases, with 12 bases lying between them. CDR3 length: 16 residues. As DNA, the CDR3 is TGTGCCAGCAGTTACTCCGGCAAAGACTACACAGATACGCAGTATTTT. It codes for CASSYSGKDYTDTQYF.

There are a few counts of this clonotype. The chain combines TRBV18 with TRBJ2-6; perhaps TRBD1 as D (5 bases). Germline V CDR1 and CDR2: KGHSH, LQKENI. This CDR3 is built from 15 residues. Trimming pared 3 bases from V and 0 bases from J, leaving 6 bases between. The chain's CDR3 is CASSPRGSGANVLTF. The CDR3 DNA reads TGTGCCAGCTCACCTAGGGGCTCTGGGGCCAACGTCCTGACTTTC. The complete variable domain, with remaining parts taken from reference TRBV18 and TRBJ2-6, reads NAGVMQNPRHLVRRRGQEARLRCSPMKGHSHVYWYRQLPEEGLKFMVYLQKENIIDESGMPKERFSAEFPKEGPSILRIQQVVRGDSAAYFCASSPRGSGANVLTFGAGSRLTVL.

The chain joins TRBV5-1 to TRBJ1-2; D is unresolved. This CDR3 has 16 residues. CDR1 SGHRS and CDR2 YFSETQ come from the germline V gene. The germline V and J ends were trimmed by 0 bases and 0 bases, with 12 bases remaining between them. CDR3 residues: CASSLGPREANYGYTF. The DNA for the CDR3 is TGCGCCAGCAGCTTGGGTCCACGGGAGGCTAACTATGGCTACACCTTC.

V gene TRBV20-1 combines with J gene TRBJ1-4; D not certain. CDR1 DFQATT and CDR2 SNEGSKA come from the germline V gene (reference sequence). This CDR3 region has 15 residues. Trimming removed 0 bases at V and 0 bases at J, with 8 bases between. The CDR3 here is CSARDGGSTNEKLFF. For the CDR3, the DNA is TGCAGTGCTAGAGATGGAGGGTCAACTAATGAAAAACTGTTTTTT.

V and J are TRBV6-5 and TRBJ2-3; 7 nucleotides line up with TRBD2. This CDR3 spans 15 amino acids. J was trimmed by 2 bases and V by 2 bases; bases with no gene match: 4. The germline CDR1 and CDR2 sequences are MNHEY and SVGAGI. CDR3 loop: CASSYGGGPTDTQYF. The CDR3 region has the DNA TGTGCCAGCAGTTACGGGGGGGGACCCACAGATACGCAGTATTTT.

By frequency in the sample, this clonotype is medium-sized. The chain uses TRBV19 and TRBJ2-1, with TRBD2 matching 9 bases. Germline values: CDR1 LNHDA, CDR2 SQIVND (reference sequence). The CDR3 is 15 amino acids. After removal of 0 bases from V and 8 bases from J, the junction contained 5 bases not matched to a gene. For the CDR3, the DNA is TGTGCCAGTAGTATAGAGGCGGGGGGGCCTTATGAGCAGTTCTTC. Translation gives CASSIEAGGPYEQFF.

About this clonotype: Since a much larger clone is just one base distant, this may be a read error. The chain employs TRBV6-6 and TRBJ2-1, with a tentative D call TRBD1 (6 bases). The CDR3 loop spans 14 amino acids. The V gene's germline CDR1 is MNHNY and CDR2 SVGAGI (reference sequence). The CDR3 DNA follows: TGTGCCAGCAATTCACAGGGAGCCTACAATGAGCCGTTCTTC. It specifies CASNSQGAYNEPFF.

CDR3 protein: CSARPHRSEAFF. For the CDR3, the DNA is TGCAGTGCTAGACCACACAGGAGTGAAGCTTTCTTT. The chain joins TRBV20-1 to TRBJ1-1; tentatively, D is TRBD1 (5 bases). Trimming cost V 2 bases and J 7 bases, with 11 bases left between them. The CDR3 has 12 amino acids. The germline V gene encodes CDR1 DFQATT and CDR2 SNEGSKA (reference sequence).

The V and J genes are TRBV7-2 and TRBJ1-2, with 8 positions matching TRBD1. V lost 1 base to trimming and J lost 4 bases; unmatched junction nucleotides: 5. CDR3 size: 15 residues. Per germline, CDR1 SGHTA and CDR2 FQGNSA. CDR3 sequence reads: CASSLVQGASYGYTF. CDR3 sequence (DNA): TGTGCCAGCAGCTTAGTCCAGGGGGCAAGCTATGGCTACACCTTC.

This clonotype counts as medium-sized. This chain links TRBV12-3 or TRBV12-4 with TRBJ2-2, with TRBD1 as a possible D gene (5 bases). CDR3 size: 14 residues. V was pared by 6 bases and J by 1 base, with 9 bases between. The CDR3 reads CASSPGWNTGELFF. CDR3 nucleotides: TGTGCCAGCAGCCCAGGGTGGAACACCGGGGAGCTGTTTTTT.

The chain carries TRBV11-2 and TRBJ2-1, with D possibly TRBD1 on 6 matching bases. This CDR3 spans 14 amino acids. The germline gives CDR1 SGHAT, CDR2 FQNNGV. V lost 5 bases, J lost 6 bases, and 14 bases lay in between. The CDR3 DNA reads as TGTGCCAGCAGCCCCCGGAGGACAGTCAATGAGCAGTTCTTC. Residues: CASSPRRTVNEQFF.

This clonotype was counted a single time. The gene calls are TRBV10-2 and TRBJ1-5; TRBD1 matches at 8 bases. The V segment lost 6 bases and the J segment 6 bases; nucleotides outside the gene matches: 7. Per the germline V gene, CDR1 is WSHSY and CDR2 is SAAADI. The CDR3 runs to 14 residues. The CDR3 loop is CASSPAGQGQPQHF. The DNA for the CDR3 is TGCGCCAGCAGCCCCGCCGGACAGGGTCAGCCCCAGCATTTT.

Note on this clonotype: This may arise from a read error, as a much more abundant clone is one base away. This sequence joins TRBV29-1 and TRBJ1-1, with D unresolved. The germline V and J ends were trimmed by 8 bases and 0 bases, with 16 bases remaining between them. Germline V gene data show CDR1 as SQVTM and CDR2 as ANQGSEA. CDR3 length: 14 residues. This CDR3 is CSLAGTAMNTEAFF. The DNA of the CDR3 is TGCAGCCTTGCCGGCACAGCGATGAACACTGAAGCTTTCTTT.

This sequence joins TRBV20-1 and TRBJ1-6; 7 bases match TRBD1. V trimming: 1 base; J trimming: 6 bases; junction bases outside the gene matches: 9. Germline V gives CDR1 DFQATT, CDR2 SNEGSKA (reference sequence). This CDR3 contains 16 residues. The CDR3 nucleotides are TGCAGTGCTAGAGTAGGTACAGGGGCTCCTAATTCACCCCTCCACTTT. Translating it yields CSARVGTGAPNSPLHF.

V is TRBV19 and J is TRBJ1-2; D is possibly TRBD1 (6 bases). Trimming shortened V by 3 bases and J by 6 bases, and 11 bases separated the two germline ends. CDR1 LNHDA and CDR2 SQIVND come from the germline V gene (reference sequence). There are 13 residues in the CDR3. DNA of the CDR3: TGTGCCAGTAGTATGAGGAGGGGGGATGGCTACACCTTC. Protein: CASSMRRGDGYTF.

This sequence joins TRBV5-4 and TRBJ2-4; 8 bases line up with TRBD2. The germline CDR1 and CDR2 sequences are SGHNT and YYREEE (reference sequence). The CDR3 loop spans 12 amino acids. Trimming removed 3 bases from V and 9 bases from J; junction bases left unmatched: 2. The CDR3 protein is CASSSGLGIQYF. The CDR3 nucleotides read TGTGCCAGCAGCTCGGGACTAGGCATTCAGTACTTC.

The chain is built from TRBV10-2 and TRBJ2-7; the match to TRBD2 covers 8 bases. This CDR3 spans 16 amino acids. CDR1 is WSHSY and CDR2 is SAAADI in the germline V gene. Trimming took 0 bases from V and 4 from J; bases not matched to a gene: 8. CDR3 region: CASSESTRAGEYEQYF. CDR3 bases: TGCGCCAGCAGTGAGTCGACTCGAGCGGGGGAGTACGAGCAGTACTTC.

The chain has TRBV15 and TRBJ2-7, with 10 bases lining up with TRBD1. J lost 3 bases, V lost 5 bases, and 4 bases had no gene match. The germline gives CDR1 LNHNV, CDR2 YYDKDF (reference sequence). The CDR3 runs to 14 residues. The CDR3 loop reads CATSSWTGGYEQYF. DNA of the CDR3: TGTGCCACCAGCTCATGGACAGGGGGCTACGAGCAGTACTTC.

This clonotype was detected a few times. J is TRBJ2-2 and V is TRBV19; 9 bases are a match to TRBD1. The CDR3 consists of 15 residues. Germline loops: CDR1 LNHDA, CDR2 SQIVND (reference sequence). V was pared by 7 bases and J by 5 bases, with 8 bases of the junction left unmatched. The CDR3 spells CASTTQGAGTGELFF. The CDR3 bases are TGTGCCAGTACCACACAGGGGGCTGGGACCGGGGAGCTGTTTTTT.